This T cell receptor beta chain was captured by sequencing in a study of technical replicates of blood from a handful of donors. Repertoires were generated with immunoSEQ multiplex PCR, while TCRdb's copy carries only in-frame clones and drops some. The sample has fewer than 90,000 clones; over 90% are singletons. This CDR3 is built from 17 residues. V was clipped by 1 base and J by 5 bases; unmatched bases: 11. From germline, CDR1 is SGHVS and CDR2 FQNEAQ. The chain recombines TRBV7-8 with TRBJ1-1, with TRBD1 matching over 9 bases. Material: T cells isolated from PBMCs. The receptor's source is a human donor in good health. CDR3 coding DNA: TGTGCCAGCAGCTTAGAGGGACAGGGAAGGACTTGGACTGAAGCTTTCTTT. It is translated as CASSLEGQGRTWTEAFF.